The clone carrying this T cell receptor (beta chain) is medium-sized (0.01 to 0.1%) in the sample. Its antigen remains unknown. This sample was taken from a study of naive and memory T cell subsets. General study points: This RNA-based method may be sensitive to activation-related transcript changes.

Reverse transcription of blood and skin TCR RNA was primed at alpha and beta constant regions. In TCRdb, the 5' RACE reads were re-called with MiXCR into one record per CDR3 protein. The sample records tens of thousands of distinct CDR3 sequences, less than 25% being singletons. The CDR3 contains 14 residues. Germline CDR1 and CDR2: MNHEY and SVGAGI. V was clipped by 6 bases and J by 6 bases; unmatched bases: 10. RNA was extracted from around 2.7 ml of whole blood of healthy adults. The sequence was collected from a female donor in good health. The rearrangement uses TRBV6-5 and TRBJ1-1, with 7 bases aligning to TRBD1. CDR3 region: CASSLPGGPSEAFF. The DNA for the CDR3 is TGTGCCAGCAGCCTCCCAGGGGGTCCCTCTGAAGCTTTCTTT.